This T cell receptor beta chain was recorded in a study of cytomegalovirus exposure and HLA in healthy donors. Study at large: Roughly 180 million T cells yielded 120 million or so unique TCR beta sequences, as an earlier analysis found.

Notes on this clone: Germline is not matched at one junction end, which may reflect a read error.

The PCR ran on 60 Vbeta and 13 Jbeta primers. Profiling relied on immunoSEQ multiplex PCR, and the TCRdb table lists in-frame clones only, not all of them. The repertoire holds around 130,000 clones, with 75% to 85% as singletons. The CDR3 runs 15 residues. Germline loops: CDR1 SSHAT, CDR2 FNYEAQ (reference sequence). Sequencing used PBMCs. The genes are TRBV7-7 and TRBJ2-1; 8 bases agree with TRBD1. This receptor was taken from a girl aged 2-15 years in good health and CMV-seronegative. CDR3 bases: TGTGCTAGCAGCTTGGACAGGGTCGGGTACAATGAGCAGTTCTTC. Protein sequence: CASSLDRVGYNEQFF.